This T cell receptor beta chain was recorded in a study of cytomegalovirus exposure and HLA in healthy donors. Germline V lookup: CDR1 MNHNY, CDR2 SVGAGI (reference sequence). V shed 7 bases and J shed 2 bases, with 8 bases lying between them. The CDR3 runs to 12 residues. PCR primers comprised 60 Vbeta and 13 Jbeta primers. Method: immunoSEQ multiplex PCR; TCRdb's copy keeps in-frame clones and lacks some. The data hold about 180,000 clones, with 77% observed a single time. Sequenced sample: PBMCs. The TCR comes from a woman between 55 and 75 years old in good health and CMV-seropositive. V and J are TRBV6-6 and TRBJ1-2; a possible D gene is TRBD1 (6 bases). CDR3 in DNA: TGTGCCAGCAATGGACAGAACTATGGCTACACCTTC. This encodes CASNGQNYGYTF.